What follows are 16 T cell receptor beta chains derived from one specimen sequenced in a study of T cell clonotyping in hematopoietic cell transplantation. Method: immunoSEQ multiplex PCR; TCRdb's copy keeps in-frame clones and lacks some. This table holds about 41,000 clones, around 96% found once. The source material was peripheral blood mononuclear cells. All receptors derive from a man aged 30-40 years in good health. Some clones in this sample may be carry-over from other donors' samples.

V is TRBV7-9 and J is TRBJ1-2; 9 nucleotides align to TRBD1. Trimming at V came to 5 bases and at J to 6 bases, leaving 10 bases not matched to a gene. The CDR3 runs 15 residues. CDR1 is SEHNR, CDR2 FQNEAQ, per germline (reference sequence). The CDR3 DNA reads TGTGCCAGCAGCCCCGTTTTGTACAGGGGGCATGGCTACACCTTC. Its protein product is CASSPVLYRGHGYTF.

The J gene is TRBJ1-2, the V gene TRBV5-1; 7 nucleotides agree with TRBD1. The CDR3 length is 15 residues. V dropped 0 bases and J dropped 6; count of bases not matched to a gene: 8. The germline V gene encodes CDR1 SGHRS and CDR2 YFSETQ. CDR3 in amino acids: CASSLAGGIVDGYTF. DNA of the CDR3: TGCGCCAGCAGCTTGGCAGGGGGAATCGTGGATGGCTACACCTTC.

V gene TRBV7-9 combines with J gene TRBJ1-4; TRBD1 might be the D (6 bases). The V and J ends lost 3 bases and 7 bases respectively, with 15 bases between them. CDR3 length: 15 residues. Germline CDR1 SEHNR, CDR2 FQNEAQ (reference sequence). The CDR3 loop reads CASSLVGGQGEKLFF. CDR3 in DNA: TGTGCCAGCAGCTTGGTAGGGGGGCAGGGTGAAAAACTGTTTTTT.

This clone occurred once. The CDR3 DNA is TGTGCCAGCAGCGTACCCCACAGGATCAACACTGAAGCTTTCTTT. Translated: CASSVPHRINTEAFF. This chain connects TRBV9 to TRBJ1-1, with D possibly matching TRBD1 (5 bases). V lost 1 base, J lost 2 bases, and 12 bases lay in between. Germline V gene lookup returns CDR1 SGDLS and CDR2 YYNGEE. The length of the CDR3 is 15 residues. Variable domain in full (rest from reference TRBV9 and TRBJ1-1): DSGVTQTPKHLITATGQRVTLRCSPRSGDLSVYWYQQSLDQGLQFLIQYYNGEERAKGNILERFSAQQFPDLHSELNLSSLELGDSALYFCASSVPHRINTEAFFGQGTRLTVV.

The V and J genes are TRBV6-1 and TRBJ2-7; 7 nucleotides agree with TRBD2. This CDR3 spans 14 amino acids. Trimming took 3 bases from V and 2 from J; bases not matched to a gene: 4. Germline V gives CDR1 MNHNS, CDR2 SASEGT. The CDR3 protein is CASSDLAGAYEQYF. CDR3 bases: TGTGCCAGCAGTGACCTTGCGGGGGCCTACGAGCAGTACTTC.

The V call is TRBV7-9, the J call TRBJ1-4; D is ambiguous. V lost 4 bases and J lost 0, with 12 bases in between. This CDR3 has 16 amino acids. Germline values: CDR1 SEHNR, CDR2 FQNEAQ (reference sequence). CDR3 DNA: TGTGCCAGCAGCTCCGGAGGCTTTGCAACTAATGAAAAACTGTTTTTT. As protein: CASSSGGFATNEKLFF.

V usage is TRBV19 and J usage is TRBJ1-3, with 8 bases aligning to TRBD1. Per germline, CDR1 LNHDA and CDR2 SQIVND (reference sequence). This CDR3 contains 15 residues. J lost 4 bases, V lost 7 bases, and 9 bases had no gene match. The CDR3 DNA reads TGTGCCAGTACCGGATGGGACAGGTCAGGAAACACCATATATTTT. Amino acid sequence: CASTGWDRSGNTIYF.

The chain joins TRBV5-6 to TRBJ2-5; possibly TRBD1 or TRBD2 for D (5 bases each). With 7 bases removed from V and 2 bases from J, the gap between germline ends came to 24 bases. Germline V gene lookup returns CDR1 SGHDT and CDR2 YYEEEE. This CDR3 spans 17 amino acids. This CDR3 reads CASLESGVGPTQETQYF. The CDR3 nucleotides are TGTGCCAGCTTGGAGTCCGGGGTGGGACCTACGCAAGAGACCCAGTACTTC.

This chain links TRBV7-8 with TRBJ2-5, with 11 positions matching TRBD2. The CDR3 loop spans 18 amino acids. V was clipped by 3 bases and J by 5 bases; unmatched bases: 14. Germline V gives CDR1 SGHVS, CDR2 FQNEAQ. The CDR3 sequence: CASSFWLAGGGSRETQYF. The CDR3 nucleotides are TGTGCCAGCAGCTTTTGGCTAGCGGGGGGTGGGTCCAGGGAGACCCAGTACTTC.

The genes are TRBV6-1 and TRBJ1-5; D gene unclear. Germline CDR1 MNHNS, CDR2 SASEGT. Trimming took off 1 base at V and 7 bases at J, with 2 bases between the two ends. The CDR3 runs to 11 residues. The CDR3, as DNA: TGTGCCAGCAGTGAAGACCAGCCCCAGCATTTT. As protein: CASSEDQPQHF.

This rearrangement joins TRBV11-2 to TRBJ2-7; 9 bases line up with TRBD1. From germline, CDR1 is SGHAT and CDR2 FQNNGV. Losses at the gene ends were 3 bases for V and 6 bases for J; bases not matched to a gene: 6. The CDR3 runs 14 residues. The CDR3 spells CASSFGTGWVEQYF. As DNA, the CDR3 is TGTGCCAGCAGCTTCGGGACAGGGTGGGTCGAGCAGTACTTC.

The chain links TRBV28 to TRBJ2-7; the D gene could be TRBD1 or TRBD2 (6 bases each). With 3 bases removed from V and 2 bases from J, the gap between germline ends came to 11 bases. The CDR3 sequence is 14 residues long. Germline loops: CDR1 MDHEN, CDR2 SYDVKM. The CDR3 protein is CASSFLGGAYEQYF. DNA for the CDR3: TGTGCCAGCAGTTTTTTGGGGGGCGCCTACGAGCAGTACTTC.

V is TRBV30 and J is TRBJ2-4, with a possible D match to TRBD1 (6 bases). Germline loops: CDR1 GTSNPN, CDR2 SVGIG (reference sequence). Deletions cut 8 bases from V and 2 bases from J, with 13 bases between. There are 13 residues in the CDR3. The CDR3 protein is CAQDRIPKNIQYF. The CDR3 nucleotides read TGTGCCCAAGACAGGATTCCCAAAAACATTCAGTACTTC.

This sequence joins TRBV19 and TRBJ2-3; tentatively, D is TRBD1 or TRBD2 (5 bases each). V lost 8 bases and J 5 bases, leaving 17 bases between the germline ends. The CDR3 length is 14 residues. Germline V gene sequence: CDR1 LNHDA, CDR2 SQIVND (reference sequence). The CDR3 sequence: CASSGRDLGDTQYF. Written as DNA, the CDR3 is TGTGCCAGTTCGGGCAGGGACCTTGGAGATACGCAGTATTTT. The variable domain in full, completed from reference TRBV19 and TRBJ2-3, reads DGGITQSPKYLFRKEGQNVTLSCEQNLNHDAMYWYRQDPGQGLRLIYYSQIVNDFQKGDIAEGYSVSREKKESFPLTVTSAQKNPTAFYLCASSGRDLGDTQYFGPGTRLTVL.

The J gene is TRBJ2-7, the V gene TRBV19, with D possibly TRBD1 on 6 matching bases. Germline CDR1 reads LNHDA; CDR2 reads SQIVND (reference sequence). This CDR3 is 15 amino acids long. The V gene lost 5 bases and the J gene lost 0 bases, with 14 bases spanning the gap. CDR3 bases: TGTGCCAGTAGTGAGGACAGCTCCCCCTCCTACGAGCAGTACTTC. Protein sequence: CASSEDSSPSYEQYF. The full variable domain, rest sourced from reference TRBV19 and TRBJ2-7, is DGGITQSPKYLFRKEGQNVTLSCEQNLNHDAMYWYRQDPGQGLRLIYYSQIVNDFQKGDIAEGYSVSREKKESFPLTVTSAQKNPTAFYLCASSEDSSPSYEQYFGPGTRLTVT.

The V gene is TRBV19, the J gene TRBJ1-4; maybe TRBD1 (6 bases). The CDR3 loop spans 15 amino acids. The V and J ends lost 3 bases and 4 bases respectively, with 12 bases between them. Germline lookup yields CDR1 LNHDA and CDR2 SQIVND (reference sequence). CDR3 protein: CASSIGGRLNEKLFF. CDR3 in DNA: TGTGCCAGTAGTATCGGGGGGCGGCTTAATGAAAAACTGTTTTTT.